Listed here are 3 T cell receptor beta chains from one sample, sequenced in a study of regulatory T cells in long-lasting Graves disease. The authors built TCR beta libraries using iRepertoire HTBI primers and Arm-PCR of CDR3 regions. TCRdb called the multiplex PCR reads again in MiXCR, with one record for every CDR3 protein. The sample has hundreds of thousands of distinct CDR3 sequences, more than 15% seen once. As to time point: newly diagnosed GD, antithyroid drugs for less than 3 months. Making the TCR library involved RNA that had been extracted from PBMCs. The sample was also reused in another study, on T cells in Graves' hyperthyroidism and ophthalmopathy.

The sequences come from peripheral blood mononuclear cells (PBMCs), collected at new diagnosis, from a patient treated with antithyroid drugs. All receptors come from a woman aged 40-60 years with Graves disease.

The rearrangement joins TRBV6-4 to TRBJ2-2, with 9 bases identical to TRBD1. The germline gives CDR1 MRHNA, CDR2 SNTAGT. The CDR3 runs 14 residues. The J segment lost 5 bases and the V segment lost 8 bases, leaving 6 bases of the junction unmatched. CDR3 DNA: TGTGCCAGCGAGATGACAGGGGGGACCGGGGAGCTGTTTTTT. It codes for CASEMTGGTGELFF.

This clonotype was found a few times. The rearrangement links TRBV12-5 to TRBJ1-4, with D unresolved. V was trimmed by 6 bases and J by 8 bases, leaving 10 bases between them. The CDR3 has 12 amino acids. Germline CDR1 reads LGHNT; CDR2 reads FRNRAP. In DNA form, the CDR3 reads TGTGCTAGTGGAGGGCCGTCCGAAAAACTGTTTTTT. It codes for CASGGPSEKLFF. Full variable domain (rest looked up from reference TRBV12-5 and TRBJ1-4): DARVTQTPRHKVTEMGQEVTMRCQPILGHNTVFWYRQTMMQGLELLAYFRNRAPLDDSGMPKDRFSAEMPDATLATLKIQPSEPRDSAVYFCASGGPSEKLFFGSGTQLSVL.

The chain carries TRBV19 and TRBJ2-4; no firm D call. Trimming removed 7 bases from V and 2 bases from J, with 18 bases in between. The CDR3 totals 16 residues. Germline loops: CDR1 LNHDA, CDR2 SQIVND (reference sequence). CDR3: CASNPWFDPTKNIQYF. The CDR3 DNA reads as TGTGCCAGTAATCCCTGGTTCGACCCCACCAAAAACATTCAGTACTTC.